The 26 T cell receptor beta chains below come from one sample, sequenced in a study of blood T cell repertoires in COVID-19. Assay used: immunoSEQ multiplex PCR; TCRdb lists only in-frame clones, some missing. The sample comprises a few hundred thousand clones, about 83% of which are singletons, and 1.5% rests with the top ten. Material: peripheral blood. Receptors originate from a woman aged 35 to 49 who had recovered from COVID-19.

V is TRBV29-1 and J is TRBJ1-2, with TRBD1 matching over 7 bases. The J segment lost 4 bases and the V segment lost 0 bases, leaving 8 bases of the junction unmatched. There are 15 residues in the CDR3. Germline loops: CDR1 SQVTM, CDR2 ANQGSEA. This CDR3 is CSVEDDRVETYGYTF. The CDR3 DNA sequence: TGCAGCGTTGAAGACGACAGGGTAGAGACCTATGGCTACACCTTC.

To note about this clone: Other DNA sequences in this sample translate to the same CDR3. V is TRBV29-1 and J is TRBJ1-1, with D perhaps matching TRBD1 (6 bases). With 1 base removed from V and 2 bases from J, the gap between germline ends came to 8 bases. This CDR3 contains 13 residues. Germline V gene lookup returns CDR1 SQVTM and CDR2 ANQGSEA. CDR3 region: CSVEGGGNTEAFF. The CDR3 region has the DNA TGCAGCGTTGAAGGAGGGGGAAACACTGAAGCTTTCTTT. The entire variable domain, with the rest obtained from reference TRBV29-1 and TRBJ1-1, is as follows: SAVISQKPSRDICQRGTSLTIQCQVDSQVTMMFWYRQQPGQSLTLIATANQGSEATYESGFVIDKFPISRPNLTFSTLTVSNMSPEDSSIYLCSVEGGGNTEAFFGQGTRLTVV.

The V gene is TRBV30, the J gene TRBJ2-7; a possible D gene is TRBD2 (5 bases). The ends were cut back, 0 bases at V and 4 bases at J, with 10 bases in the middle. CDR1 and CDR2 (germline): GTSNPN, SVGIG (reference sequence). The CDR3 runs to 13 residues. CDR3: CAWSVKGAYEQYF. The CDR3 DNA is TGTGCCTGGAGTGTAAAGGGAGCATACGAGCAGTACTTC.

The V gene is TRBV3-1 (or the pseudogene TRBV3-2), the J gene TRBJ1-1; unclear D gene. There are 14 residues in the CDR3. Trimming cost V 2 bases and J 0 bases, with 7 bases left between them. CDR1 and CDR2 from the germline V gene are LGHDT and YNNKEL (reference sequence). The CDR3 DNA follows: TGTGCCAGCAGCCAACGAGCCATGAACACTGAAGCTTTCTTT. Translating gives CASSQRAMNTEAFF.

V usage is TRBV19 and J usage is TRBJ2-1, with 8 bases lining up with TRBD2. V lost 3 bases, J lost 4 bases, and 5 bases stayed unmatched. Germline assignment: CDR1 LNHDA and CDR2 SQIVND (reference sequence). The CDR3 is 15 amino acids. For the CDR3, the DNA is TGTGCCAGTAGTATGGCGGGGGGCGGGTACAATGAGCAGTTCTTC. It specifies CASSMAGGGYNEQFF.

The V call is TRBV21-1, the J call TRBJ1-5; the D segment call TRBD1 is taken from the table without a DNA check. TRBV21-1 is shown as a pseudogene. The CDR3 sequence is 14 residues long. CDR3 DNA: TGTGCCAGCAGCACTAGACAGAACGGGCAGCCCCAGCATTTT. Translating gives CASSTRQNGQPQHF.

This clone came up once. The V call is TRBV18, the J call TRBJ1-1; 7 positions agree with TRBD1. There are 15 residues in the CDR3. Germline CDR1 and CDR2: KGHSH and LQKENI. The ends lost 2 bases at V and 2 bases at J; junction bases unmatched: 5. CDR3 sequence: CASSPWDSLNTEAFF. The CDR3 DNA reads TGTGCCAGCTCACCATGGGACAGTTTAAACACTGAAGCTTTCTTT.

The rearrangement uses TRBV7-9 and TRBJ2-5, with D possibly being TRBD1 (6 bases). V was shortened by 4 bases and J by 2 bases, with 8 bases between the two germline ends. CDR3 length: 13 amino acids. Germline CDR1 and CDR2: SEHNR and FQNEAQ (reference sequence). The CDR3 sequence: CASSSDRQETQYF. CDR3 DNA sequence: TGTGCCAGCAGCTCCGACAGGCAAGAGACCCAGTACTTC.

The chain employs TRBV11-3 and TRBJ2-3; 7 bases fit TRBD1. V shed 2 bases, J shed 4 bases, and the junction held 0 bases outside the gene matches. The length of the CDR3 is 13 residues. Germline CDR1 SGHNT, CDR2 YENEEA. The CDR3, as DNA: TGTGCCAGCAGCTTACAGGGGGCAGATACGCAGTATTTT. Its translation: CASSLQGADTQYF. Drawing the rest from reference TRBV11-3 and TRBJ2-3, the complete variable domain is EAGVVQSPRYKIIEKKQPVAFWCNPISGHNTLYWYLQNLGQGPELLIRYENEEAVDDSQLPKDRFSAERLKGVDSTLKIQPAELGDSAVYLCASSLQGADTQYFGPGTRLTVL.

The chain is built from TRBV6-6 and TRBJ2-7; 8 bases align to TRBD1. V lost 6 bases and J lost 0; bases outside the gene matches: 4. Germline assignment: CDR1 MNHNY and CDR2 SVGAGI (reference sequence). This CDR3 has 14 amino acids. CDR3 nucleotides: TGTGCCAGCAGCCGCGGACAGGGCTCCTACGAGCAGTACTTC. Amino acids: CASSRGQGSYEQYF.

In its sample, this clone was seen once. The chain has TRBV28 and TRBJ1-6; 12 nucleotides align to TRBD1. Per germline, CDR1 MDHEN and CDR2 SYDVKM. V trimming: 6 bases; J trimming: 10 bases; junction bases outside the gene matches: 10. The CDR3 length is 16 residues. This CDR3 is CASRGTGGTLGSPLHF. The CDR3 DNA reads TGTGCCAGCAGGGGGACAGGGGGCACTTTAGGCTCACCCCTCCACTTT.

The genes are TRBV3-1 (or the pseudogene TRBV3-2) and TRBJ1-6, with 7 bases fitting TRBD1. V dropped 4 bases and J dropped 8; count of bases not matched to a gene: 8. The CDR3 totals 15 residues. Germline CDR1 LGHDT, CDR2 YNNKEL (reference sequence). The CDR3 protein is CASSRPQGGDSPLHF. The CDR3 bases are TGTGCCAGCAGCCGCCCCCAGGGGGGTGATTCACCCCTCCACTTT.

V and J are TRBV11-2 and TRBJ2-7; 8 positions match TRBD1. V was clipped by 4 bases and J by 6 bases; unmatched bases: 5. From germline, CDR1 is SGHAT and CDR2 FQNNGV. The CDR3 loop spans 13 amino acids. The CDR3 DNA follows: TGTGCCAGCAGCTCGGACAGGGTCCGCGAGCAGTACTTC. It yields the protein CASSSDRVREQYF.

The gene calls are TRBV20-1 and TRBJ2-1; a weak D match, TRBD2 (6 bases). The germline V gene encodes CDR1 DFQATT and CDR2 SNEGSKA (reference sequence). Trimming pared 2 bases from V and 9 bases from J, leaving 8 bases between. CDR3 length: 11 residues. The CDR3 region has the DNA TGCAGTGCTAGACACGGGGGTGAGCAGTTCTTC. Encoded protein: CSARHGGEQFF.

V gene TRBV5-4 combines with J gene TRBJ2-7; the match to TRBD2 covers 7 bases. Losses at the gene ends were 4 bases for V and 1 base for J; bases not matched to a gene: 8. Germline V gene sequence: CDR1 SGHNT, CDR2 YYREEE (reference sequence). The length of the CDR3 is 15 residues. The DNA of the CDR3 is TGTGCCAGCAGCCGGGGGAGGGGCCTTTCCTACGAGCAGTACTTC. Amino acids: CASSRGRGLSYEQYF.

The V gene is TRBV7-2, the J gene TRBJ2-2; 8 bases fit TRBD2. V dropped 5 bases and J dropped 8; count of bases not matched to a gene: 10. The CDR3 length is 15 residues. Germline V gene sequence: CDR1 SGHTA, CDR2 FQGNSA. The CDR3 here is CASSAGISGKGELFF. The CDR3 coding sequence is TGTGCCAGCAGCGCTGGGATTAGCGGGAAAGGGGAGCTGTTTTTT.

The rearrangement links TRBV24-1 to TRBJ1-6; no reliable D call. The V and J ends lost 5 bases and 6 bases respectively, with 7 bases between them. The CDR3 is 13 amino acids. In germline, CDR1 is KGHDR, CDR2 SFDVKD. CDR3 sequence: CATSAGSNSPLHF. The CDR3 nucleotides read TGTGCCACCAGTGCGGGGAGTAATTCACCCCTCCACTTT.

This clone was counted a single time. V is TRBV30 and J is TRBJ1-3, with D tentatively TRBD1 (6 bases). V lost 1 base and J 2 bases, leaving 18 bases between the germline ends. CDR1 and CDR2 (germline): GTSNPN, SVGIG (reference sequence). This CDR3 has 17 amino acids. The CDR3: CAWSDHPGKGAGNTIYF. CDR3 DNA sequence: TGTGCCTGGAGTGACCACCCAGGGAAGGGGGCTGGAAACACCATATATTTT.

The CDR3 coding sequence is TGTGCCAGCAGTGATTCTACAACTAATGAAAAACTGTTTTTT. It translates to CASSDSTTNEKLFF. The rearrangement uses TRBV2 and TRBJ1-4; D gene uncertain. The germline CDR1 and CDR2 sequences are SNHLY and FYNNEI. The CDR3 is 14 amino acids. Trimming pared 3 bases from V and 0 bases from J, leaving 5 bases between.

This sequence joins TRBV2 and TRBJ1-5; a weak D match, TRBD1 (5 bases). V dropped 1 base and J dropped 2 bases, with 9 bases sitting between them. The length of the CDR3 is 15 residues. CDR1 is SNHLY and CDR2 is FYNNEI in the germline V gene. The CDR3 reads CASSEETGGNQPQHF. As DNA, the CDR3 is TGTGCCAGCAGTGAAGAAACAGGCGGCAATCAGCCCCAGCATTTT.

The chain recombines TRBV6-1 with TRBJ1-4; D uncertain. Trimming removed 2 bases at V and 7 bases at J, with 11 bases between. The CDR3 spans 14 residues. Looked up from germline, CDR1 is MNHNS and CDR2 is SASEGT. The CDR3 region has the DNA TGTGCCAGCAGTGAATTAACAGCAGCTGAAAAACTGTTTTTT. It encodes CASSELTAAEKLFF.

The V gene is TRBV19, the J gene TRBJ2-3, with 7 positions matching TRBD2. The trim removed 1 base at V and 4 bases at J, leaving 11 bases unmatched. CDR1 and CDR2 from the germline V gene are LNHDA and SQIVND (reference sequence). The CDR3 runs 17 residues. The CDR3 sequence: CASSIAGTTLGADTQYF. CDR3 in DNA: TGTGCCAGTAGTATAGCAGGGACTACCCTCGGGGCAGATACGCAGTATTTT.

CDR3 nucleotide sequence: TGTGCCAGCAGCCCCGTGGGGGGTCGGAACACTGAAGCTTTCTTT. Encoded protein: CASSPVGGRNTEAFF. The J gene is TRBJ1-1, the V gene TRBV2, with D perhaps matching TRBD1 (5 bases). Looked up from germline, CDR1 is SNHLY and CDR2 is FYNNEI. The CDR3 is 15 amino acids. Trimming left V 6 bases short and J 1 base short, with 15 bases between.

This clone was recorded a few times. CDR3 loop: CASKPGTDYFSGNTIYF. For the CDR3, the DNA is TGCGCCAGCAAACCCGGGACAGATTACTTCTCTGGAAACACCATATATTTT. The V gene is TRBV5-1, the J gene TRBJ1-3; 7 nucleotides align to TRBD1. This CDR3 comprises 17 residues. Germline V gene data show CDR1 as SGHRS and CDR2 as YFSETQ. The V segment lost 6 bases and the J segment 0 bases; nucleotides outside the gene matches: 12.

In its sample, this clone was seen a few times. The J gene is TRBJ2-2, the V gene TRBV5-4, with a tentative D call TRBD1 (6 bases). The V gene's germline CDR1 is SGHNT and CDR2 YYREEE (reference sequence). Trimming pared 4 bases from V and 0 bases from J, leaving 10 bases between. The CDR3 loop spans 15 amino acids. This chain's CDR3 is CASSLDSTNTGELFF. The CDR3, as DNA: TGTGCCAGCAGCCTGGACAGTACGAACACCGGGGAGCTGTTTTTT.

The J gene is TRBJ1-2, the V gene TRBV5-6; weak D call: TRBD1 (5 bases). The CDR3 has 13 residues. Trimming removed 4 bases from V and 11 bases from J, with 18 bases in between. Germline loops: CDR1 SGHDT, CDR2 YYEEEE. The chain's CDR3 is CASSPGQGLGYTF. The CDR3 bases are TGTGCCAGCAGCCCCGGGCAGGGCTTGGGTTACACCTTC.